This entry lists 16 T cell receptor beta chains sequenced from one sample in a study of blood T cell repertoires in COVID-19. Some clones are missing from TCRdb's copy, which holds only in-frame ones; the method was immunoSEQ multiplex PCR. The table includes fewer than 70,000 clones, roughly nine tenths detected once. The sample was peripheral blood. These receptors came from a man between 50 and 59 years old with acute or convalescent COVID-19.

The chain employs TRBV6-5 and TRBJ1-2; D remains unclear. Per germline, CDR1 MNHEY and CDR2 SVGAGI. The CDR3 has 13 amino acids. Trimming removed 8 bases at V and 4 bases at J, with 14 bases between. The CDR3 region is CASEDTGFYGYTF. In DNA form, the CDR3 reads TGTGCCAGCGAAGATACCGGGTTCTATGGCTACACCTTC.

This chain joins TRBV5-4 and TRBJ1-2; maybe TRBD1 (6 bases). The CDR3 is made up of 14 amino acids. The germline V gene has CDR1 SGHNT and CDR2 YYREEE (reference sequence). Trimming pared 3 bases from V and 4 bases from J, leaving 13 bases between. CDR3 in amino acids: CASSWGGAGYGYTF. CDR3 sequence (DNA): TGTGCCAGCAGCTGGGGGGGCGCTGGCTATGGCTACACCTTC.

The J gene is TRBJ2-1, the V gene TRBV3-1 (or the pseudogene TRBV3-2), with 12 nucleotides matching TRBD2. V was clipped by 3 bases and J by 8 bases; unmatched bases: 5. This CDR3 spans 15 amino acids. CDR1 is LGHDT, CDR2 YNNKEL, per germline (reference sequence). The CDR3: CASSHRTSGIDEQFF. CDR3 sequence (DNA): TGTGCCAGCAGCCACCGGACTAGCGGGATAGATGAGCAGTTCTTC.

This clone occurred once. J is TRBJ2-3 and V is TRBV24-1, with 7 bases aligning to TRBD2. Germline CDR1 KGHDR, CDR2 SFDVKD. The CDR3 is 16 amino acids. Losses at the gene ends were 1 base for V and 0 bases for J; bases not matched to a gene: 3. The CDR3 reads CATSDLGGRSTDTQYF. In nucleotides, the CDR3 is TGTGCCACCAGTGATTTAGGCGGGAGAAGCACAGATACGCAGTATTTT.

The chain carries TRBV3-1 (or the pseudogene TRBV3-2) and TRBJ1-2; D not certain. The V gene lost 0 bases and the J gene lost 4 bases, with 12 bases spanning the gap. Germline V gene sequence: CDR1 LGHDT, CDR2 YNNKEL (reference sequence). This CDR3 has 15 amino acids. Written as DNA, the CDR3 is TGTGCCAGCAGCCAAGATCTTGTCAGTCCCTATGGCTACACCTTC. Amino acids: CASSQDLVSPYGYTF.

This chain connects TRBV19 to TRBJ2-5; the D is unclear. The CDR3 runs 14 residues. Trimming pared 3 bases from V and 1 base from J, leaving 9 bases between. Germline CDR1 reads LNHDA; CDR2 reads SQIVND (reference sequence). The CDR3 spells CASSIEWAQETQYF. In DNA, the CDR3 is TGTGCCAGTAGTATTGAGTGGGCCCAAGAGACCCAGTACTTC.

This clone was detected once. The V call is TRBV13, the J call TRBJ2-7; TRBD1 might be the D (6 bases). This CDR3 region has 15 residues. Germline values: CDR1 PRHDT, CDR2 FYEKMQ (reference sequence). Between the trimmed V and J ends, which lost 5 bases and 2 bases, there was a span of 16 bases. This CDR3 reads CASSRGGVAPYEQYF. The CDR3 region has the DNA TGTGCCAGCAGCCGAGGGGGTGTAGCGCCCTACGAGCAGTACTTC.

The chain uses TRBV7-9 and TRBJ1-1; the match to TRBD1 covers 7 bases. This CDR3 is built from 15 residues. The germline CDR1 and CDR2 sequences are SEHNR and FQNEAQ (reference sequence). V trimming: 1 base; J trimming: 5 bases; junction bases outside the gene matches: 7. CDR3 bases: TGTGCCAGCAGCTTAGTGCGTCAGGGGGTTACTGAAGCTTTCTTT. Amino acid sequence: CASSLVRQGVTEAFF.

The gene calls are TRBV28 and TRBJ2-3, with TRBD2 matching 8 bases. The CDR3 length is 17 residues. CDR1 and CDR2 (germline): MDHEN, SYDVKM. The J segment lost 3 bases and the V segment lost 2 bases, leaving 10 bases of the junction unmatched. CDR3 nucleotides: TGTGCCAGCAGTTTACCCCGGGAGGGTACGTCGACAGATACGCAGTATTTT. This sequence encodes CASSLPREGTSTDTQYF. Variable domain in full (rest from reference TRBV28 and TRBJ2-3): DVKVTQSSRYLVKRTGEKVFLECVQDMDHENMFWYRQDPGLGLRLIYFSYDVKMKEKGDIPEGYSVSREKKERFSLILESASTNQTSMYLCASSLPREGTSTDTQYFGPGTRLTVL.

The chain employs TRBV28 and TRBJ1-2, with 7 bases fitting TRBD1. The CDR3 length is 16 residues. The V gene end was trimmed by 5 bases and the J gene end by 6 bases; junction bases not matched to a gene: 15. Per germline, CDR1 MDHEN and CDR2 SYDVKM. The CDR3, as DNA: TGTGCCAGCAGTCCCCGCGGAGCGTCGGGACAGAATGGCTACACCTTC. It translates to CASSPRGASGQNGYTF.

The J gene is TRBJ2-7, the V gene TRBV11-1; no definite D call. The V end was cut by 4 bases, the J end by 6 bases, with 19 bases between. Germline CDR1 is SGHAT and CDR2 is FQDESV (reference sequence). The CDR3 is made up of 15 amino acids. The CDR3, as DNA: TGTGCCAGCAGCTCGTCGACGGCGGCACTAAGCGAGCAGTACTTC. Translating it yields CASSSSTAALSEQYF.

The chain links TRBV7-9 to TRBJ1-2, with 8 bases matching TRBD1. Unmatched junction bases numbered 2, after V lost 5 bases and J lost 6 bases. This CDR3 spans 12 amino acids. In germline, CDR1 is SEHNR, CDR2 FQNEAQ (reference sequence). The CDR3 coding sequence is TGTGCCAGCAGCCGACAGGGGCATGGCTACACCTTC. It encodes CASSRQGHGYTF.

In its sample, this clone was seen once. The CDR3 loop is CASSPPGLGSHEQYF. As DNA, the CDR3 is TGTGCCAGCTCACCTCCGGGACTAGGGAGTCACGAGCAGTACTTC. The chain employs TRBV18 and TRBJ2-7; 8 bases are shared with TRBD2. CDR1 is KGHSH and CDR2 is LQKENI in the germline V gene. V trimming: 3 bases; J trimming: 5 bases; junction bases outside the gene matches: 9. CDR3 size: 15 residues.

This chain links TRBV5-1 with TRBJ2-3, with D possibly being TRBD1 (6 bases). This CDR3 has 16 residues. The V end was cut by 3 bases, the J end by 0 bases, with 14 bases between. Per germline, CDR1 SGHRS and CDR2 YFSETQ. The CDR3 protein is CASSSRQALSTDTQYF. The CDR3, as DNA: TGCGCCAGCAGCTCTAGACAGGCCCTCAGCACAGATACGCAGTATTTT.

This sequence joins TRBV6-5 and TRBJ1-1; D uncertain. Germline V lookup: CDR1 MNHEY, CDR2 SVGAGI. Between the trimmed V and J ends, which lost 0 bases and 2 bases, there was a span of 10 bases. The CDR3 is 15 residues long. This CDR3 is CASSYSPQANTEAFF. CDR3 in DNA: TGTGCCAGCAGTTACTCGCCTCAGGCAAACACTGAAGCTTTCTTT.

The gene calls are TRBV5-1 and TRBJ2-2; tentatively, D is TRBD2 (6 bases). The CDR3 spans 14 residues. Trimming took 6 bases from V and 4 from J, leaving 13 bases between them. Germline assignment: CDR1 SGHRS and CDR2 YFSETQ. CDR3 bases: TGCGCCAGCATCCCGACTAGTAGCACCGGGGAGCTGTTTTTT. Protein product: CASIPTSSTGELFF.